This TCR beta chain is from a study of blood T cell repertoires in COVID-19. Measured with immunoSEQ multiplex PCR; TCRdb has only the in-frame clones, and not every one. Of around 250,000 clones listed, 85% to 95% are singletons. Sequencing input: PBMCs or T cells enriched from blood (not recorded which). This sequence originates from a man between 35 and 55 years old who had been exposed to COVID-19.

CDR3 in DNA: TGTGCCAGCAGGTTTAGCCTAGCGGGAGCCTACGAGCAGTACTTC. It is translated as CASRFSLAGAYEQYF. The V and J genes are TRBV27 and TRBJ2-7, with 10 bases aligning to TRBD2. V lost 6 bases to trimming and J lost 2 bases; unmatched junction nucleotides: 7. The germline CDR1 and CDR2 sequences are MNHEY and SMNVEV (reference sequence). The CDR3 is 15 amino acids.